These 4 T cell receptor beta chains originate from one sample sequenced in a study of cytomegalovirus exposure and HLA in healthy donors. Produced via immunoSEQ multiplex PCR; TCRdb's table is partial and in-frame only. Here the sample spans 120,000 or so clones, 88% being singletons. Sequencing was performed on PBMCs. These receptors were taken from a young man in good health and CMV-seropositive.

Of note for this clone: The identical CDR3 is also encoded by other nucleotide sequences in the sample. The CDR3 sequence is CASRAGVNTEAFF. The CDR3 DNA is TGTGCCAGTAGGGCAGGGGTCAACACTGAAGCTTTCTTT. The rearrangement uses TRBV19 and TRBJ1-1; a possible D gene is TRBD1 (6 bases). CDR1 is LNHDA and CDR2 is SQIVND in the germline V gene (reference sequence). This CDR3 has 13 amino acids. Between the trimmed V and J ends, which lost 6 bases and 2 bases, there was a span of 10 bases.

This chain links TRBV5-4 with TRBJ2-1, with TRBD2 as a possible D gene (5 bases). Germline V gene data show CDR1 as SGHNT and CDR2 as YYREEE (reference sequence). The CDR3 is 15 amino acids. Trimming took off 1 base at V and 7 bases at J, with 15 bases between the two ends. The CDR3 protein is CASSLNPGWRNEQFF. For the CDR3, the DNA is TGTGCCAGCAGCTTGAACCCGGGGTGGAGGAATGAGCAGTTCTTC.

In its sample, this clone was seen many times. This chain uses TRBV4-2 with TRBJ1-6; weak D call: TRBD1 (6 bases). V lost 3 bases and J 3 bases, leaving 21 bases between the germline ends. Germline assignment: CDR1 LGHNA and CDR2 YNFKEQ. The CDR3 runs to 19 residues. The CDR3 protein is CASSQGKGGSGDYNSPLHF. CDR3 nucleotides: TGTGCCAGCAGCCAGGGGAAAGGGGGTTCCGGAGACTATAATTCACCCCTCCACTTT.

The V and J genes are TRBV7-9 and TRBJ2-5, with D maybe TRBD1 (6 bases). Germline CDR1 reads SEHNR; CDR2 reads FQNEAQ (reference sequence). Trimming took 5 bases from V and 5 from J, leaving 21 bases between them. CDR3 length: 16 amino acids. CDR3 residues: CASSETDSGVWETQYF. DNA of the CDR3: TGTGCCAGCAGCGAGACGGACAGTGGGGTATGGGAGACCCAGTACTTC.